The rows below give T cell receptor beta chains drawn from one sample of a study of cytomegalovirus exposure and HLA in healthy donors. Using immunoSEQ multiplex PCR, the repertoire was profiled, and TCRdb retains in-frame clones only, with some absent. The profile shows roughly 92,000 clones, approximately 80% of them singletons. Sequenced: PBMCs. These receptor sequences come from a woman aged 50 to 60 in good health and CMV-seropositive. Each CDR3 is given without its conserved first and last residue. Fields, in order: J gene, V gene, CDR3 protein.

J: TRBJ2-1
V: TRBV15
CDR3: ATSRPSRQGAGNEQF

J: TRBJ2-1
V: TRBV11-3
CDR3: ASSPGQREALINNEQF

J: TRBJ1-2
V: TRBV5-4
CDR3: ASLPTGGYGYT

J: TRBJ2-3
V: TRBV10-3
CDR3: AALGTGVTDTQY

J: TRBJ2-5
V: TRBV11-2
CDR3: ASSLVSSGPGTQY

J: TRBJ1-1
V: TRBV29-1
CDR3: SAHGGAGTEAF

J: TRBJ2-3
V: TRBV2
CDR3: ASLNRGGGRGNTQY

J: TRBJ2-7
V: TRBV6-1
CDR3: ASSELGVLVCEQY

J: TRBJ2-5
V: TRBV6-1
CDR3: ASVIGETQY

J: TRBJ2-2
V: TRBV5-1
CDR3: ASSAETGGLTGELF